This entry is about one T cell receptor beta chain. Its specificity is not known. The source of the sample is a study of neurological immune-mediated disorders. Germline loops: CDR1 SQVTM, CDR2 ANQGSEA. V lost 4 bases and J lost 4, with 14 bases in between. This CDR3 has 14 residues. Study outcomes and limitations: TCR-beta repertoires seemed private in all groups, with no expanded CDR3 amino acid sequences shared.

Each CDR3 protein is one row after TCRdb ran MiXCR on the 5' RACE reads. The data show 25,000 to 30,000 distinct CDR3 sequences, under 7% seen once. Sequencing used PBMCs. The chain employs TRBV29-1 and TRBJ1-3; maybe TRBD1 (6 bases). The clonotype was recovered from a woman aged 45-60 years in good health. The CDR3 nucleotides read TGCAGCGTTGGGGACACCCGAGGCGGAAACACCATATATTTT. Its translation: CSVGDTRGGNTIYF.